The source of this T cell receptor beta chain is a study of cytomegalovirus exposure and HLA in healthy donors. The PCR was carried out with 60 Vbeta primers and 13 Jbeta primers. Clones were read by immunoSEQ multiplex PCR, and TCRdb kept only the in-frame ones, dropping some. The repertoire includes fewer than 110,000 clones, approximately 75% of them detected once, and about 1.9% sits in the top ten. Germline CDR1 MNHEY, CDR2 SMNVEV (reference sequence). Trimming removed 3 bases from V and 6 bases from J; junction bases left unmatched: 8. The CDR3 spans 15 residues. In the case of this clone: Its specificity is not known.

Regarding the study as a whole: DRB1 showed the most TCR associations and HLA-C the fewest in a later analysis, as rates varied by HLA locus. Specific recognition of CMV antigens was confirmed in vitro for a few chains (all CMV-associated).

This TCR was sampled from a woman between 40 and 50 years old in good health and CMV-seronegative. The chain links TRBV27 to TRBJ2-1, with TRBD2 matching over 7 bases. Sequencing used PBMCs. This CDR3 reads CASSFGGRLANEQFF. DNA for the CDR3: TGTGCCAGCAGTTTCGGCGGGAGACTGGCCAATGAGCAGTTCTTC.